These 25 T cell receptor beta chains were sequenced from one sample in a study of vaccination and CD4 T cells after COVID-19. Their target antigens are unknown. Treatment here: approximately 9-day PBMC culture with coronavirus spike peptide pools or control peptides (ViraFEST assay). The Oncomine TCR Beta short-read assay sequenced DNA from cultured CD4+ T cells. TCRdb processed the PCR reads anew with MiXCR; each CDR3 protein has one entry. The sample yields roughly 13,000 distinct CDR3 sequences, around 42% seen once. The source was CD4+ T cells from blood, cultured in vitro, collected before SARS-CoV-2 vaccination. These TCRs come from a human donor who had recovered from COVID-19.

V is TRBV3-1 and J is TRBJ1-2; 8 bases agree with TRBD1. The germline gives CDR1 LGHDT, CDR2 YNNKEL (reference sequence). Trimming cost V 0 bases and J 8 bases; bases outside gene matches: 2. This CDR3 has 13 amino acids. CDR3 DNA: TGTGCCAGCAGCCAAGATGGGACAGGAGGCTACACCTTC. Protein sequence: CASSQDGTGGYTF.

The rearrangement links TRBV20-1 to TRBJ2-2, with 10 nucleotides matching TRBD2. This CDR3 region has 18 residues. The junction had 16 bases not matched to a gene; V was cut back by 5 bases and J by 4 bases. Germline-derived CDR1 and CDR2 are DFQATT and SNEGSKA (reference sequence). The DNA for the CDR3 is TGCAGTGCTCTACCAGCGGGAGGGCCCGGGGTGGGCACCGGGGAGCTGTTTTTT. This gives the protein CSALPAGGPGVGTGELFF.

The V gene is TRBV7-2, the J gene TRBJ2-3; no clear D. This CDR3 spans 14 amino acids. Germline loops: CDR1 SGHTA, CDR2 FQGNSA. The germline V and J ends were trimmed by 0 bases and 0 bases, with 4 bases remaining between them. Here the CDR3 DNA reads TGTGCCAGCAGCTTAGCCGGGAGCACAGATACGCAGTATTTT. Translation gives CASSLAGSTDTQYF.

This clonotype was detected a few times. The rearrangement joins TRBV12-3 or TRBV12-4 to TRBJ1-5; D might be TRBD1 (5 bases). The CDR3 runs to 14 residues. V gave up 8 bases and J gave up 4 bases, with 15 bases separating them. The CDR3 DNA reads TGTGCCAGCTCTCTTCACGGGGGGAATCAGCCCCAGCATTTT. This gives the protein CASSLHGGNQPQHF.

This clonotype is a singleton in its sample. The chain couples TRBV4-2 to TRBJ2-7, with 9 bases lining up with TRBD2. The length of the CDR3 is 16 residues. Germline-derived CDR1 and CDR2 are LGHNA and YNFKEQ. Germline trimming cut 1 base from V and 7 bases from J; bases unmatched to any gene: 11. The CDR3 DNA reads as TGTGCCAGCAGCCAAGCAGGCGGGGGGGGGGCTGGGGAGCAGTACTTC. Translation gives CASSQAGGGGAGEQYF.

The V call is TRBV5-4, the J call TRBJ2-5; no clear D. This CDR3 contains 12 residues. Germline CDR1 SGHNT, CDR2 YYREEE (reference sequence). V was cut by 0 bases and J by 5 bases, with 5 bases left in between. CDR3 coding DNA: TGTGCCAGCAGCTTGGCCGGCGAGACCCAGTACTTC. Residues: CASSLAGETQYF.

This clonotype was recorded only once. The chain is built from TRBV11-1 and TRBJ2-7, with TRBD1 matching over 7 bases. Trimming took 1 base from V and 0 from J; bases not matched to a gene: 3. This CDR3 region has 15 residues. Germline CDR1 and CDR2: SGHAT and FQDESV (reference sequence). In nucleotides, the CDR3 is TGTGCCAGCAGCTTAGATGGGACAGACTCCTACGAGCAGTACTTC. Protein product: CASSLDGTDSYEQYF.

This rearrangement joins TRBV5-4 to TRBJ1-6, with D maybe TRBD1 (6 bases). CDR1 and CDR2 from the germline V gene are SGHNT and YYREEE (reference sequence). There are 15 residues in the CDR3. The ends were cut back, 3 bases at V and 10 bases at J, with 17 bases in the middle. In DNA form, the CDR3 reads TGTGCCAGCAGCTACCAGGGGCGGAAAGGGTCACCCCTCCACTTT. Its protein is CASSYQGRKGSPLHF.

This clonotype was picked up a small number of times. V usage is TRBV20-1 and J usage is TRBJ1-1, with a weak D call TRBD1 (6 bases). CDR1 is DFQATT, CDR2 SNEGSKA, per germline (reference sequence). This CDR3 has 11 amino acids. The V and J ends lost 6 bases and 5 bases respectively, with 10 bases between them. The CDR3 sequence is CSAQGLTEAFF. CDR3 coding DNA: TGCAGTGCCCAGGGGTTGACTGAAGCTTTCTTT.

The V and J genes are TRBV20-1 and TRBJ2-1, with 9 bases that match TRBD2. The V and J ends lost 7 bases and 2 bases, in that order; junction bases with no gene match: 9. Germline V CDR1 and CDR2: DFQATT, SNEGSKA (reference sequence). The CDR3 has 15 amino acids. The CDR3 nucleotides read TGCAGTGAACAAGCGGGAGGACTAGCCTACAATGAGCAGTTCTTC. Protein sequence: CSEQAGGLAYNEQFF.

The chain links TRBV6-5 to TRBJ1-3; 10 bases line up with TRBD1. The CDR3 covers 17 residues. CDR1 is MNHEY and CDR2 is SVGAGI in the germline V gene. J gave up 2 bases and V 2 bases, and 6 bases lay outside the gene matches. The CDR3 region is CASSYPLTGGTGNTIYF. The CDR3 region has the DNA TGTGCCAGCAGTTACCCACTGACAGGGGGCACTGGAAACACCATATATTTT.

The rearrangement links TRBV11-3 to TRBJ2-5; D unresolved. Germline V gene data show CDR1 as SGHNT and CDR2 as YENEEA. V was cut by 5 bases and J by 1 base, with 11 bases left in between. The CDR3 runs 14 residues. CDR3 in DNA: TGTGCCAGCAGCCCAGACTGGGGCCAAGAGACCCAGTACTTC. Translating gives CASSPDWGQETQYF.

V gene TRBV11-1 combines with J gene TRBJ2-7; the D is unclear. This CDR3 spans 14 amino acids. Trimming removed 1 base at V and 0 bases at J, with 7 bases between. Germline lookup yields CDR1 SGHAT and CDR2 FQDESV (reference sequence). CDR3 bases: TGTGCCAGCAGCTTAGGCGCCAACTCCTACGAGCAGTACTTC. Translation: CASSLGANSYEQYF.

This clonotype occurred a few times. V gene TRBV20-1 combines with J gene TRBJ2-7; the D is unclear. Germline CDR1 and CDR2: DFQATT and SNEGSKA (reference sequence). The CDR3 is 11 amino acids. V was pared by 1 base and J by 1 base, with 2 bases between. The DNA for the CDR3 is TGCAGTGCTAGAGCGTCCTACGAGCAGTACTTC. Its protein product is CSARASYEQYF.

The V gene is TRBV7-8, the J gene TRBJ2-5; a weak D match, TRBD2 (5 bases). V dropped 2 bases and J dropped 3 bases, with 16 bases sitting between them. The length of the CDR3 is 16 residues. Per germline, CDR1 SGHVS and CDR2 FQNEAQ. The CDR3 is CASSLYWTPGEETQYF. CDR3 DNA sequence: TGTGCCAGCAGCTTATACTGGACTCCAGGCGAAGAGACCCAGTACTTC.

The V gene is TRBV4-2, the J gene TRBJ1-1, with 9 bases that match TRBD1. V lost 1 base to trimming and J lost 1 base; unmatched junction nucleotides: 1. CDR3 length equals 15 residues. The germline CDR1 and CDR2 sequences are LGHNA and YNFKEQ. The CDR3 region is CASSQAGQGNTEAFF. CDR3 bases: TGTGCCAGCAGCCAAGCGGGACAGGGGAACACTGAAGCTTTCTTT.

This chain connects TRBV28 to TRBJ2-5; maybe TRBD2 (6 bases). Germline V CDR1 and CDR2: MDHEN, SYDVKM. With 3 bases removed from V and 5 bases from J, the gap between germline ends came to 16 bases. The CDR3 has 15 amino acids. Here the CDR3 reads CASSFTTPRGETQYF. The DNA of the CDR3 is TGTGCCAGCAGTTTTACGACCCCCCGGGGGGAGACCCAGTACTTC.

V gene TRBV10-3 combines with J gene TRBJ2-7; TRBD1 agrees at 9 bases. J lost 3 bases, V lost 4 bases, and 4 bases had no gene match. Germline assignment: CDR1 ENHRY and CDR2 SYGVKD. The CDR3 runs 14 residues. This CDR3 reads CAISATGGVYEQYF. The CDR3 DNA follows: TGTGCCATCAGTGCTACAGGGGGCGTCTACGAGCAGTACTTC.

As regards this clonotype: A much more abundant neighbour one base away suggests this may be a read error. The rearrangement links TRBV20-1 to TRBJ2-2; a weak D match, TRBD2 (7 bases). V was clipped by 8 bases and J by 4 bases, with 17 bases between them. The CDR3 is made up of 14 amino acids. Germline CDR1 reads DFQATT; CDR2 reads SNEGSKA (reference sequence). CDR3 DNA sequence: TGCAGTACTAAGCAGGGAGGGGGCACCGGGGAGCTGTTTTTT. This encodes CSTKQGGGTGELFF.

This chain joins TRBV20-1 and TRBJ2-2, with TRBD1 matching over 11 bases. The CDR3 is made up of 15 amino acids. Germline V gene sequence: CDR1 DFQATT, CDR2 SNEGSKA (reference sequence). The V and J ends lost 6 bases and 4 bases, in that order; junction bases with no gene match: 7. The CDR3 protein is CSAYPGTGGTGELFF. The CDR3 region has the DNA TGCAGTGCCTACCCAGGGACAGGGGGCACCGGGGAGCTGTTTTTT.

The chain carries TRBV29-1 and TRBJ2-7; 9 bases are shared with TRBD1. The CDR3 runs to 14 residues. V lost 7 bases to trimming and J lost 3 bases; unmatched junction nucleotides: 10. Germline CDR1 SQVTM, CDR2 ANQGSEA. The CDR3 coding sequence is TGCAGCGCCATCCCGGGACAGGGCATCTACGAGCAGTACTTC. Translated, it gives CSAIPGQGIYEQYF.

The chain uses TRBV15 and TRBJ1-5; D perhaps matches TRBD1 (6 bases). Trimming took 5 bases from V and 4 from J, leaving 12 bases between them. Germline V gene lookup returns CDR1 LNHNV and CDR2 YYDKDF (reference sequence). The CDR3 runs to 14 residues. The CDR3 region is CATSGMRGNQPQHF. The DNA of the CDR3 is TGTGCCACCAGCGGAATGAGGGGGAATCAGCCCCAGCATTTT.

This clonotype was seen more than once but under ten times. The rearrangement links TRBV6-1 to TRBJ1-5; possibly TRBD1 for D (5 bases). Trimming shortened V by 6 bases and J by 5 bases, and 11 bases separated the two germline ends. The V gene's germline CDR1 is MNHNS and CDR2 SASEGT. The CDR3 consists of 13 residues. CDR3 DNA sequence: TGTGCCAGCAGGGGGGTGGGGGATCAGCCCCAGCATTTT. Its protein is CASRGVGDQPQHF.

The rearrangement joins TRBV9 to TRBJ1-2; D call uncertain. From germline, CDR1 is SGDLS and CDR2 YYNGEE. The CDR3 is 17 amino acids. The V and J ends lost 4 bases and 2 bases respectively, with 21 bases between them. In DNA, the CDR3 is TGTGCCAGCAGCTCTTGGGCTGGTTCTACGGGGAACTATGGCTACACCTTC. Translation gives CASSSWAGSTGNYGYTF.

This clonotype was detected a few times. The rearrangement uses TRBV15 and TRBJ2-7; 11 bases are a match to TRBD2. CDR3 length: 15 residues. Germline trimming cut 1 base from V and 7 bases from J; bases unmatched to any gene: 6. Germline V lookup: CDR1 LNHNV, CDR2 YYDKDF (reference sequence). This chain's CDR3 is CATSRVASGRREQYF. As DNA, the CDR3 is TGTGCCACCAGCAGAGTAGCTAGCGGGAGGCGGGAGCAGTACTTC.